The sequence of this T cell receptor beta chain was determined in a study of control samples from healthy donors and cancer patients. This clone was detected once. Method: immunoSEQ multiplex PCR; TCRdb's copy keeps in-frame clones and lacks some. The sample shows 65,000 to 90,000 clones, about 94% of them seen only once. Germline loops: CDR1 DFQATT, CDR2 SNEGSKA (reference sequence). Trimming took off 3 bases at V and 5 bases at J, with 16 bases between the two ends. The CDR3 covers 14 residues. The receptor's source is a woman in her twenties or thirties in good health. The sequenced sample was blood. The chain joins TRBV20-1 to TRBJ2-5; D is possibly TRBD1 (5 bases). Here the CDR3 DNA reads TGCAGTGCTAGTCTGCGTGGGCAGGGTGAGACCCAGTACTTC. It specifies CSASLRGQGETQYF.